The 18 T cell receptor beta chains listed next were all sequenced from one sample in a study of blood T cell repertoires in COVID-19. Sequenced by immunoSEQ multiplex PCR; TCRdb stores in-frame clones only, minus some. The sample records under 300,000 clones, approximately 84% being singletons. The sample comprised PBMCs or T cells enriched from blood (not recorded which). The receptor set was obtained from a woman aged 35 to 49 with acute COVID-19.

The J gene is TRBJ2-2, the V gene TRBV7-3; 9 nucleotides match TRBD2. Germline V lookup: CDR1 SGHTA, CDR2 FQGTGA. V gave up 1 base and J gave up 2 bases; unmatched junction bases: 2. CDR3 size: 16 residues. The CDR3 sequence: CASSLISGSNTGELFF. In nucleotides, the CDR3 is TGTGCCAGCAGCTTAATTAGCGGGAGTAACACCGGGGAGCTGTTTTTT.

The chain carries TRBV29-1 and TRBJ2-2; D is uncertain. Germline values: CDR1 SQVTM, CDR2 ANQGSEA. The CDR3 covers 13 residues. Trimming removed 4 bases from V and 2 bases from J, with 8 bases in between. CDR3 residues: CSVAHKNTGELFF. CDR3 nucleotide sequence: TGCAGCGTTGCACATAAAAACACCGGGGAGCTGTTTTTT.

V gene TRBV18 combines with J gene TRBJ2-7; TRBD1 might be the D (5 bases). Germline CDR1 and CDR2: KGHSH and LQKENI. With 3 bases removed from V and 6 bases from J, the gap between germline ends came to 18 bases. CDR3 length: 15 residues. The CDR3 region is CASSPSPARGSEQYF. The CDR3 coding sequence is TGTGCCAGCTCACCTAGCCCCGCTAGGGGAAGCGAGCAGTACTTC.

This clone has only a few counts. The chain has TRBV5-5 and TRBJ2-1, with 10 bases that match TRBD1. V was clipped by 0 bases and J by 7 bases; unmatched bases: 4. Germline V gene data show CDR1 as SGHKS and CDR2 as YYEKEE (reference sequence). The CDR3 contains 15 residues. This CDR3 reads CASSLGWTGGNEQFF. In nucleotides, the CDR3 is TGTGCCAGCAGCTTGGGGTGGACAGGGGGGAATGAGCAGTTCTTC.

The chain employs TRBV20-1 and TRBJ1-4; the D gene is possibly TRBD1 (6 bases). The germline V and J ends were trimmed by 3 bases and 5 bases, with 13 bases remaining between them. The CDR3 runs 14 residues. Germline V gene lookup returns CDR1 DFQATT and CDR2 SNEGSKA (reference sequence). CDR3 protein: CSASPDSRNEKLFF. The CDR3 nucleotides are TGCAGTGCTAGTCCGGACAGCCGAAATGAAAAACTGTTTTTT.

The chain employs TRBV23-1 and TRBJ1-5; D perhaps matches TRBD1 (6 bases). TRBV23-1 is recorded as an ORF, its role being uncertain. With 6 bases removed from V and 4 bases from J, the gap between germline ends came to 22 bases. The CDR3 runs 17 residues. This chain's CDR3 is CASRDFTFQGCNQPQHF. The CDR3 bases are TGCGCCAGCAGAGACTTTACTTTCCAGGGGTGTAATCAGCCCCAGCATTTT.

The rearrangement joins TRBV5-1 to TRBJ2-7; TRBD1 matches at 9 bases. V was pared by 0 bases and J by 6 bases, with 10 bases of the junction left unmatched. The CDR3 has 16 residues. Germline CDR1 SGHRS, CDR2 YFSETQ. The CDR3 region is CASSLVLGTGRFEQYF. CDR3 coding DNA: TGCGCCAGCAGCTTGGTTTTAGGGACAGGGAGGTTCGAGCAGTACTTC. Full variable domain (outside the CDR3, taken from reference TRBV5-1 and TRBJ2-7): KAGVTQTPRYLIKTRGQQVTLSCSPISGHRSVSWYQQTPGQGLQFLFEYFSETQRNKGNFPGRFSGRQFSNSRSEMNVSTLELGDSALYLCASSLVLGTGRFEQYFGPGTRLTVT.

V usage is TRBV6-5 and J usage is TRBJ1-4; 7 bases are a match to TRBD1. The CDR3 consists of 15 residues. V shed 5 bases and J 4 bases; nucleotides not matched to a gene: 7. Germline V gene data show CDR1 as MNHEY and CDR2 as SVGAGI. The CDR3 here is CASSQTQGINEKLFF. The CDR3, as DNA: TGTGCCAGCAGTCAGACACAGGGGATTAATGAAAAACTGTTTTTT.

This rearrangement joins TRBV4-2 to TRBJ2-5, with D perhaps matching TRBD1 (5 bases). Trimming removed 4 bases from V and 3 bases from J, with 24 bases in between. The CDR3 covers 18 residues. Germline V gene lookup returns CDR1 LGHNA and CDR2 YNFKEQ. The CDR3 DNA is TGTGCCAGCAGCCTCGACCCCCGCCTATTCTGGACAAAAGAGACCCAGTACTTC. This codes for CASSLDPRLFWTKETQYF.

This clone appeared a few times. The chain joins TRBV7-9 to TRBJ1-1; perhaps TRBD1 as D (6 bases). The germline V and J ends were trimmed by 3 bases and 1 base, with 9 bases remaining between them. The V gene's germline CDR1 is SEHNR and CDR2 FQNEAQ (reference sequence). This CDR3 is 14 amino acids long. The CDR3 DNA sequence: TGTGCCAGCAGCTTTCAGGGGAGGAACACTGAAGCTTTCTTT. Its protein is CASSFQGRNTEAFF. Full variable domain (remainder filled in from reference TRBV7-9 and TRBJ1-1): DTGVSQNPRHKITKRGQNVTFRCDPISEHNRLYWYRQTLGQGPEFLTYFQNEAQLEKSRLLSDRFSAERPKGSFSTLEIQRTEQGDSAMYLCASSFQGRNTEAFFGQGTRLTVV.

The genes are TRBV30 and TRBJ2-3, with 8 bases that match TRBD1. Germline V lookup: CDR1 GTSNPN, CDR2 SVGIG (reference sequence). CDR3 length: 15 amino acids. V trimming: 4 bases; J trimming: 4 bases; junction bases outside the gene matches: 10. The CDR3 DNA reads as TGTGCCTGGAACTTTCAGGGGGCGCCCTCAGATACGCAGTATTTT. Protein: CAWNFQGAPSDTQYF.

The rearrangement links TRBV19 to TRBJ2-1; TRBD2 aligns across 10 bases. After removal of 5 bases from V and 3 bases from J, the junction contained 4 bases not matched to a gene. This CDR3 is 15 amino acids long. Per the germline V gene, CDR1 is LNHDA and CDR2 is SQIVND (reference sequence). Here the CDR3 DNA reads TGTGCCAGTAGTGTGATAGCGGGAGGCTACAATGAGCAGTTCTTC. This gives the protein CASSVIAGGYNEQFF.

The V and J genes are TRBV9 and TRBJ1-2; 10 bases line up with TRBD1. J lost 3 bases, V lost 0 bases, and 11 bases had no gene match. The CDR3 runs 18 residues. Germline V gene lookup returns CDR1 SGDLS and CDR2 YYNGEE. The CDR3 DNA sequence: TGTGCCAGCAGCGTAGATCCCACCGGGGGGACAGGGGACTATGGCTACACCTTC. This codes for CASSVDPTGGTGDYGYTF.

The chain combines TRBV19 with TRBJ2-3; 8 nucleotides line up with TRBD1. J gave up 1 base and V 3 bases, and 6 bases lay outside the gene matches. The CDR3 spans 16 residues. Germline CDR1 and CDR2: LNHDA and SQIVND (reference sequence). CDR3 sequence: CASSIPPGQGTDTQYF. The CDR3 coding sequence is TGTGCCAGTAGTATCCCCCCGGGACAGGGCACAGATACGCAGTATTTT.

The genes are TRBV29-1 and TRBJ2-7, with TRBD2 as a possible D gene (5 bases). The CDR3 consists of 11 residues. Germline V CDR1 and CDR2: SQVTM, ANQGSEA. Trimming removed 5 bases at V and 2 bases at J, with 7 bases between. In nucleotides, the CDR3 is TGCAGCGTTCGGGGAACCTACGAGCAGTACTTC. Its translation is CSVRGTYEQYF.

The J gene is TRBJ1-5, the V gene TRBV21-1. TRBV21-1 is an annotated pseudogene. The CDR3 spans 15 residues. In DNA, the CDR3 is TGTGCCAGCAGCAAAGTGGGGGGAACCAATCAGCCCCAGCATTTT. Translation: CASSKVGGTNQPQHF.

The rearrangement joins TRBV19 to TRBJ2-3; D may be TRBD1 (6 bases). Per germline, CDR1 LNHDA and CDR2 SQIVND (reference sequence). The V end lost 5 bases, the J end lost 4 bases, and 19 bases lay between the germline ends. The CDR3 runs 16 residues. CDR3 region: CASSFPAGQTPDTQYF. CDR3 nucleotides: TGTGCCAGTAGTTTCCCCGCCGGACAGACACCAGATACGCAGTATTTT.

V usage is TRBV11-3 and J usage is TRBJ1-1, with 7 bases fitting TRBD1. Per the germline V gene, CDR1 is SGHNT and CDR2 is YENEEA. The ends lost 3 bases at V and 10 bases at J; junction bases unmatched: 11. The CDR3 has 14 residues. In nucleotides, the CDR3 is TGTGCCAGCAGCTTTGTGGCAGGGCAGGGGGGAGCTTTCTTT. It specifies CASSFVAGQGGAFF. Using reference TRBV11-3 and TRBJ1-1 for the parts outside the CDR3, the full variable domain is EAGVVQSPRYKIIEKKQPVAFWCNPISGHNTLYWYLQNLGQGPELLIRYENEEAVDDSQLPKDRFSAERLKGVDSTLKIQPAELGDSAVYLCASSFVAGQGGAFFGQGTRLTVV.